Below are 8 T cell receptor beta chains sequenced from a single sample in a study of response to subunit inactivated influenza vaccine. Via MiXCR, TCRdb re-called the RT-PCR reads, giving one row per CDR3 protein. The profile shows fewer than 650,000 distinct CDR3 sequences, approximately 12% of them singletons. The specimen comprised PBMCs from blood, sampled roughly 48 days after vaccination. These receptors were taken from a man aged 45-60 years who received an inactivated influenza vaccine.

In its sample, this clonotype was seen a few times. This chain links TRBV6-5 with TRBJ2-3, with D unclear. CDR1 is MNHEY and CDR2 is SVGAGI in the germline V gene. V gave up 2 bases and J gave up 0 bases, with 6 bases separating them. The CDR3 totals 14 residues. Here the CDR3 reads CASSYRRSTDTQYF. Written as DNA, the CDR3 is TGTGCCAGCAGTTACCGGCGGAGCACAGATACGCAGTATTTT.

This clonotype has just a few counts. The DNA of the CDR3 is TGTGCCAGCAGTAGGGACGTCGGAATAACTGATACGCAGTATTTT. This sequence encodes CASSRDVGITDTQYF. The chain carries TRBV12-3 or TRBV12-4 and TRBJ2-3; the D call may be TRBD1 or TRBD2 (5 bases each). The CDR3 is 15 amino acids. V lost 5 bases and J 6 bases, leaving 18 bases between the germline ends.

The rearrangement joins TRBV6-1 to TRBJ2-2, with D perhaps matching TRBD1 (6 bases). The CDR3 contains 16 residues. Germline CDR1 reads MNHNS; CDR2 reads SASEGT. V was clipped by 6 bases and J by 2 bases, with 16 bases between them. CDR3 in DNA: TGTGCCAGCAGGCGTACGATACAGGGAAACACCGGGGAGCTGTTTTTT. Protein: CASRRTIQGNTGELFF.

This chain links TRBV20-1 with TRBJ2-7; 9 bases line up with TRBD1. V gave up 6 bases and J gave up 4 bases; unmatched junction bases: 10. Germline assignment: CDR1 DFQATT and CDR2 SNEGSKA (reference sequence). The length of the CDR3 is 14 residues. The CDR3 nucleotides read TGCAGTGCCCCCGGGACAGGGTCACATTACGAGCAGTACTTC. Translation: CSAPGTGSHYEQYF.

The rearrangement links TRBV12-3 or TRBV12-4 to TRBJ2-6, with D perhaps matching TRBD1 or TRBD2 (5 bases each). V was pared by 8 bases and J by 2 bases, with 10 bases between. CDR3 length equals 14 residues. The CDR3 DNA reads TGTGCCAGCCAGAGGGGTGCTGGGGCCAACGTCCTGACTTTC. This translates into CASQRGAGANVLTF.

This clonotype was detected a few times. The chain carries TRBV14 and TRBJ2-7; 12 positions agree with TRBD2. The V segment lost 2 bases and the J segment 7 bases; nucleotides outside the gene matches: 9. Looked up from germline, CDR1 is SGHDN and CDR2 is FVKESK. The CDR3 extends over 16 amino acids. The DNA of the CDR3 is TGTGCCAGCAGCCAACTAGCGGGAGGGCCCTCTATGGAGCAGTACTTC. Its protein product is CASSQLAGGPSMEQYF.

In this sample, this clonotype turned up a few times. V is TRBV29-1 and J is TRBJ2-3, with TRBD2 identical over 7 bases. The J segment lost 3 bases and the V segment lost 4 bases, leaving 4 bases of the junction unmatched. The CDR3 is 13 amino acids. Germline assignment: CDR1 SQVTM and CDR2 ANQGSEA. CDR3 in amino acids: CSVAAGLTDTQYF. CDR3 coding DNA: TGCAGCGTTGCAGCGGGACTTACAGATACGCAGTATTTT.

The chain has TRBV6-5 and TRBJ1-6; the match to TRBD1 covers 8 bases. The CDR3 has 15 amino acids. Trimming removed 0 bases from V and 10 bases from J; junction bases left unmatched: 5. CDR1 MNHEY and CDR2 SVGAGI come from the germline V gene. DNA for the CDR3: TGTGCCAGCAGTTACTCGGACAGGGTGAACTCACCCCTCCACTTT. This translates into CASSYSDRVNSPLHF.